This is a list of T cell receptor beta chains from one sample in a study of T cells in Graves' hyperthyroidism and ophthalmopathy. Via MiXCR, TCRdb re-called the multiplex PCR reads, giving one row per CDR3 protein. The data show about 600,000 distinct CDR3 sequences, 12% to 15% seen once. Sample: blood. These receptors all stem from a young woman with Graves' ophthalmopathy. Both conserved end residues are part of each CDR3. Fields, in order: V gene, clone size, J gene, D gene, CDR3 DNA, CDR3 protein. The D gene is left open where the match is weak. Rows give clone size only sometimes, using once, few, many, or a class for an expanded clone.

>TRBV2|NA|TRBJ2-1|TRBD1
TGTGCCAGCAGTACGACAGGGGGAGGGGACCCCTACAATGAGCAGTTCTTC
CASSTTGGGDPYNEQFF
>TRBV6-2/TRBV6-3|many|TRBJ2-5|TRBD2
TGTGCCAGCAGGACGCCTACTAGCGGGAGGGCCCAAGAGACCCAGTACTTC
CASRTPTSGRAQETQYF
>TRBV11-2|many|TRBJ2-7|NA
TGTGCCAGCAGCTTATCCGACACCTCCTACGAGCAGTACTTC
CASSLSDTSYEQYF
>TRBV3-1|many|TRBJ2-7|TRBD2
TGTGCCAGCAGCCAAGGACTAGCGGGAGATGGCGAGCAGTACTTC
CASSQGLAGDGEQYF
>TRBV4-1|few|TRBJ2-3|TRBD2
TGCGCCAGCAGCCAAGAATCGGCGGGAGGCACAGATACGCAGTATTTT
CASSQESAGGTDTQYF
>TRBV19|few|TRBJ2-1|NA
TGTGCCAGTAGTATGTATCACTACAATGAGCAGTTCTTC
CASSMYHYNEQFF
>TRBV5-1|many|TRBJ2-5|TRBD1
TGCGCCAGCAGCGTGGGACAGGACCAAGAGACCCAGTACTTC
CASSVGQDQETQYF
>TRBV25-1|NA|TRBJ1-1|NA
TGTGCCAGCAGTGAAGTCGGGGGGATTCGTACTGAAGCTTTCTTT
CASSEVGGIRTEAFF
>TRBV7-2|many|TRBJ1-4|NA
TGTGCCAGCAGCTTAGCAGGGGGAGGGGAAAAACTGTTTTTT
CASSLAGGGEKLFF
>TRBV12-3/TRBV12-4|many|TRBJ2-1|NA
TGTGCCAGCATCACTGGGGGCGCACAACCCCAGTTCTTC
CASITGGAQPQFF
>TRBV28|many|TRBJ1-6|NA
TGTGCCAGCAGTCCCCCGGGTAGGGATAATTCACCCCTCCACTTT
CASSPPGRDNSPLHF
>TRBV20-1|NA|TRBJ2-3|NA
TGCAGTGCTAGTTCGGCGGAGTACACAGATACGCAGTATTTT
CSASSAEYTDTQYF
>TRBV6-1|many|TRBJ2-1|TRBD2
TGTGCCAGCAGTTCCCAACTAGCGGGAAATTACAATGAGCAGTTCTTC
CASSSQLAGNYNEQFF
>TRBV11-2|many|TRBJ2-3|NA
TGTGCCAGCAGCTTGGGATGGTCCAAAGATACGCAGTATTTT
CASSLGWSKDTQYF
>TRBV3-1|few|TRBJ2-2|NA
TGTGCCAGCAGGGGGGTCGCGGGCCTAAACACCGGGGAGCTGTTTTTT
CASRGVAGLNTGELFF
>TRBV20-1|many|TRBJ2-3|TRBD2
TGCAGTGCTCCGCTAGCGGGAGCTAAGGATACGCAGTATTTT
CSAPLAGAKDTQYF
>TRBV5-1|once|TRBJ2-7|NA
TGCGCCAGCAGCGGCGACGACACCCTTTACGAGCAGTACTTC
CASSGDDTLYEQYF
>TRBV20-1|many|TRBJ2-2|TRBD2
TGCAGTGTGCTTGTGATAGCGGGGGCGAACACCGGGGAGCTGTTTTTT
CSVLVIAGANTGELFF
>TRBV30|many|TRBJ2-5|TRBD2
TGTGCCTGGAGTGGGGAGGGACCGATACAAGAGACCCAGTACTTC
CAWSGEGPIQETQYF
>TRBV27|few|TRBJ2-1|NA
TGTGCCAGCAGTTTATGGGCCGGGACAGAGCAGTTCTTC
CASSLWAGTEQFF
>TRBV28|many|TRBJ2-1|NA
TGTGCCAGCAGTTTAACCACAGGATACAATGAGCAGTTCTTC
CASSLTTGYNEQFF
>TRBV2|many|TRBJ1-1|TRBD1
TGTGCCAGGTCGGGACAGAAAGCTTTCTTT
CARSGQKAFF
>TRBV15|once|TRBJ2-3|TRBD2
TGTGCCACCAGCAGAGATCTAGCGGGAGGGCTGGGAGATACGCAGTATTTT
CATSRDLAGGLGDTQYF
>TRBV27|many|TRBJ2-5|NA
TGTGCCAGCGGGACGGCCCTGGGGGAGACCCAGTACTTC
CASGTALGETQYF
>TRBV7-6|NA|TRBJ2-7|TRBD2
TGTGCCAGCAGCTTAGTCTGGGCTAGCGGGAGGACTTCCTACGAGCAGTACTTC
CASSLVWASGRTSYEQYF
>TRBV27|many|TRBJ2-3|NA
TGTGCCAGCAGGCTCGGGCCAGCCACCCCAGATACGCAGTATTTT
CASRLGPATPDTQYF
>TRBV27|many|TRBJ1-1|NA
TGTGCCAGCGGGATGAACACTGAAGCTTTCTTT
CASGMNTEAFF
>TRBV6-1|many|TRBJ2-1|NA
TGTGCCAGCAGGTACGAAACGGGAGCTTACAATGAGCAGTTCTTC
CASRYETGAYNEQFF
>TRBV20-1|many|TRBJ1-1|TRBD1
TGCAGTGCCCGAAAGGGGGACAGGGACGCTTTCTTT
CSARKGDRDAFF
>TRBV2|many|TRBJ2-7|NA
TGTGCCAGCAAAGCGGACTCCTACGAGCAGTACTTC
CASKADSYEQYF
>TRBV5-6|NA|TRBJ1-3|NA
TGTGCCAGCAACTTGGGATCCGGATGGACCCCCTCTGGAAACACCATATATTTT
CASNLGSGWTPSGNTIYF
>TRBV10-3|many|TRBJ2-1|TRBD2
TGTGCCATCAGTGAGAGCGGGAGGGACCTATACAATGAGCAGTTCTTC
CAISESGRDLYNEQFF
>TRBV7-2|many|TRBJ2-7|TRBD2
TGTGCCAGCAGCTTCAGCGGGGCCTACGAGCAGTACTTC
CASSFSGAYEQYF
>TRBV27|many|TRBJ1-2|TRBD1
TGTGCCAGCAGTTCGGAGGGGACAGGGGGAGGCTACACCTTC
CASSSEGTGGGYTF
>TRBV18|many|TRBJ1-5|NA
TGTGCCAGCTCACTCACGCAGGGGCGCAGTAGCAATCAGCCCCAGCATTTT
CASSLTQGRSSNQPQHF
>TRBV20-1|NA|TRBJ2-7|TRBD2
TGCAGTGCTAGTTTTCCGAGGGCGGGAGAGGAGCAGTACTTC
CSASFPRAGEEQYF
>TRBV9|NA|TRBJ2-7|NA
TGTGCCAGCAGCATCCAGAGTGCGGCTATCTACGAGCAGTACTTC
CASSIQSAAIYEQYF
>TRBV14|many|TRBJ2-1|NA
TGTGCCAGCAGCCGTCAGGGGCTCGTTTACAATGAGCAGTTCTTC
CASSRQGLVYNEQFF
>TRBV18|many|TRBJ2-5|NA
TGTGCCAGCTCACCAGCCGGGCAAGAGACCCAGTACTTC
CASSPAGQETQYF
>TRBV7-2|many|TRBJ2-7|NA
TGTGCCAGCAGCTTGGACGGGATATCCTACGAGCAGTACTTC
CASSLDGISYEQYF
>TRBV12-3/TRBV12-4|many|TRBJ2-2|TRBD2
TGTGCCAGCAGTGGACTAGCGGGAGGGCCTCGGGAGCTGTTTTTT
CASSGLAGGPRELFF
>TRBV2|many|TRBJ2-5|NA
TGTGCCAGCACGATTACAGGGAGAAGAGGGGAGACCCAGTACTTC
CASTITGRRGETQYF
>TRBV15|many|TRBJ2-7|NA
TGTGCCACCAGCACCCCCTCCAGGGACTACGAGCAGTACTTC
CATSTPSRDYEQYF
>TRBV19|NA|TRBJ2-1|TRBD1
TGTGCCAGTAGTATCTCAGGGGGCGCGTACAATGAGCAGTTCTTC
CASSISGGAYNEQFF
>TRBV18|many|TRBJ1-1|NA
TGTGCCAGCTCACCGATGGTAATGAACACTGAAGCTTTCTTT
CASSPMVMNTEAFF
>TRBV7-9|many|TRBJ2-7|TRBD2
TGTGCCAGCAGCTTAAACGGCTGGGGACTAGCGGGAGCCGAGCAGTACTTC
CASSLNGWGLAGAEQYF
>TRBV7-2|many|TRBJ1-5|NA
TGTGCCAGCAGCTACGGTTTGGGCTCCGGGCAGCCCCAGCATTTT
CASSYGLGSGQPQHF
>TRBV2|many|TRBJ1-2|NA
TGTGCCAGCAGTTCGGACCCTTATAACTATGGCTACACCTTC
CASSSDPYNYGYTF
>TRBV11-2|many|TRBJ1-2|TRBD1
TGTGCCAGCAGCATCTTGGACAGGACTCGAGGCTACACCTTC
CASSILDRTRGYTF
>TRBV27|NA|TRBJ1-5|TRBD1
TGTGCCAGCAGCCCGGGGACAGGGGGCAAGCACAATCAGCCCCAGCATTTT
CASSPGTGGKHNQPQHF
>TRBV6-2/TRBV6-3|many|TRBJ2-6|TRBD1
TGTGCCAGCAGTTCTCCCAGGGGGAGCGGGGCCAACGTCCTGACTTTC
CASSSPRGSGANVLTF
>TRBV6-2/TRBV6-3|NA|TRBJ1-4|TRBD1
TGTGCCAGCAGTCGACCGGGACAGGGAGGGAATGAAAAACTGTTTTTT
CASSRPGQGGNEKLFF
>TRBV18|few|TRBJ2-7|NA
TGTGCCAGCTCACCACCGGGGGGAAGCCGATTCGAGCAGTACTTC
CASSPPGGSRFEQYF
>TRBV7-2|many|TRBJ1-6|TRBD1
TGTGCCAGCAGCTCAAGGGACAGGGGACATAATTCACCCCTCCACTTT
CASSSRDRGHNSPLHF
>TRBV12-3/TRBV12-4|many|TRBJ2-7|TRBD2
TGTGCCAGCAGTTCGTACGCGCGGGGGGACTACGAGCAGTACTTC
CASSSYARGDYEQYF